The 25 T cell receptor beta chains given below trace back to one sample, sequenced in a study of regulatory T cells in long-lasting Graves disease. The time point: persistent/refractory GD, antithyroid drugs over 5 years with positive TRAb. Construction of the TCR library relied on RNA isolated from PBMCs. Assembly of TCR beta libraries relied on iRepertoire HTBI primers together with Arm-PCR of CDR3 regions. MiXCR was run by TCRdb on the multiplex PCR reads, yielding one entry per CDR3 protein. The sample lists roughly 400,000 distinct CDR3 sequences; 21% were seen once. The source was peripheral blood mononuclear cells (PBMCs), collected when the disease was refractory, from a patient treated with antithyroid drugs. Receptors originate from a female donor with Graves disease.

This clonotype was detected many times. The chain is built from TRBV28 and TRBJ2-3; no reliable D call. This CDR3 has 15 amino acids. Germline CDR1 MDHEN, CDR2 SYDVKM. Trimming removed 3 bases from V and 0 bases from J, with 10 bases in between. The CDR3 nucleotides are TGTGCCAGCAGTTTTGCGGCTCCCAGCACAGATACGCAGTATTTT. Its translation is CASSFAAPSTDTQYF. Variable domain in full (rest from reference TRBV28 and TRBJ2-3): DVKVTQSSRYLVKRTGEKVFLECVQDMDHENMFWYRQDPGLGLRLIYFSYDVKMKEKGDIPEGYSVSREKKERFSLILESASTNQTSMYLCASSFAAPSTDTQYFGPGTRLTVL.

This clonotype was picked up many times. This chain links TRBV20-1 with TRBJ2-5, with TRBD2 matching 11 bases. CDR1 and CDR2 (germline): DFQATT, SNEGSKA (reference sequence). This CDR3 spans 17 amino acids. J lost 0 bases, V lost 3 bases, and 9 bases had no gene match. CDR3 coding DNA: TGCAGTGCTAGTGGCCCACTAGCGGGAGATTACCAAGAGACCCAGTACTTC. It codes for CSASGPLAGDYQETQYF.

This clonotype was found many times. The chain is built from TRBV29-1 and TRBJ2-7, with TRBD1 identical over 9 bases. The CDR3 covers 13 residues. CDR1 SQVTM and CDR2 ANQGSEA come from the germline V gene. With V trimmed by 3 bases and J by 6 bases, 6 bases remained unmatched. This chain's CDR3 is CSVEWTGAGEQYF. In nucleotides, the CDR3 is TGCAGCGTTGAGTGGACAGGGGCGGGCGAGCAGTACTTC.

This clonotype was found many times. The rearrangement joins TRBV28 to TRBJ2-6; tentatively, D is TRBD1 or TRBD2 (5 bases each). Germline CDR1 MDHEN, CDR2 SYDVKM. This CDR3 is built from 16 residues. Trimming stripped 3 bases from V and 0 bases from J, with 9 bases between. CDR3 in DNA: TGTGCCAGCAGTTTTAGGGACCGCTCTGGGGCCAACGTCCTGACTTTC. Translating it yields CASSFRDRSGANVLTF.

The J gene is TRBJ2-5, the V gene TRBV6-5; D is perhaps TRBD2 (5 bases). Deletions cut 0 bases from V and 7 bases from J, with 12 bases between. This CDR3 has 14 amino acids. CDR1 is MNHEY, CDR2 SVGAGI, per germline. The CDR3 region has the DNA TGTGCCAGCAGTTACTCGGGGAGTAAAGGGACCCAGTACTTC. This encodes CASSYSGSKGTQYF.

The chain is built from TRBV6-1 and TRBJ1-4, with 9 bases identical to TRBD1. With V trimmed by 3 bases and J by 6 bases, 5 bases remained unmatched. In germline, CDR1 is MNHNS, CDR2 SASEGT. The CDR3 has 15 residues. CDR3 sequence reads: CASSDFTGGDEKLFF. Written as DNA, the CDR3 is TGTGCCAGCAGTGATTTCACAGGGGGCGATGAAAAACTGTTTTTT.

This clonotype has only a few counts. The CDR3 is CASSLNLLGNTIYF. The CDR3 region has the DNA TGTGCCAGCAGCTTGAACCTTTTGGGAAACACCATATATTTT. This chain uses TRBV14 with TRBJ1-3; D unclear. CDR1 is SGHDN, CDR2 FVKESK, per germline. V was cut by 5 bases and J by 4 bases, with 12 bases left in between. The CDR3 spans 14 residues.

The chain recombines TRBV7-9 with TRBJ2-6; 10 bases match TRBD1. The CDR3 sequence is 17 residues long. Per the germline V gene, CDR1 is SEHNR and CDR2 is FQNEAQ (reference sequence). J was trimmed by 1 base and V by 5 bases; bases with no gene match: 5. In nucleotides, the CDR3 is TGTGCCAGCAGCCCTCCGGGACAGGGGTCTGGGGCCAACGTCCTGACTTTC. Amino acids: CASSPPGQGSGANVLTF. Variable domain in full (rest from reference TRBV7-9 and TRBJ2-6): DTGVSQNPRHKITKRGQNVTFRCDPISEHNRLYWYRQTLGQGPEFLTYFQNEAQLEKSRLLSDRFSAERPKGSFSTLEIQRTEQGDSAMYLCASSPPGQGSGANVLTFGAGSRLTVL.

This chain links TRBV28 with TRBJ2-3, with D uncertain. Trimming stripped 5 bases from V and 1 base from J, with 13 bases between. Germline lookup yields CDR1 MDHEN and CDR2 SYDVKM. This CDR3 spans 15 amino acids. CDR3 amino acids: CASSVVVPGTDTQYF. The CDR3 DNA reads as TGTGCCAGCAGTGTCGTGGTCCCCGGCACAGATACGCAGTATTTT.

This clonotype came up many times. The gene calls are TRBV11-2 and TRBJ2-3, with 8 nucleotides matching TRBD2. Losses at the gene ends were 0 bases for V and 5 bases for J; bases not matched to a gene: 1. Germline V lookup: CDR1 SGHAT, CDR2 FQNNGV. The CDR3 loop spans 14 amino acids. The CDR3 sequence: CASSLDLAGDTQYF. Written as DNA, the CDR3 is TGTGCCAGCAGCTTAGATCTAGCGGGAGATACGCAGTATTTT.

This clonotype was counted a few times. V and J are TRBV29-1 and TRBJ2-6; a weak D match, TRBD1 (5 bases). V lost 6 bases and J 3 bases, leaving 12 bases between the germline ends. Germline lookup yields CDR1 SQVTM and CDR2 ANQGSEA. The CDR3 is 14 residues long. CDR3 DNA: TGCAGCGTCTCAGACAGTGGTGGGGCCAACGTCCTGACTTTC. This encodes CSVSDSGGANVLTF. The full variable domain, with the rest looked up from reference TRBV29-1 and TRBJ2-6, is SAVISQKPSRDICQRGTSLTIQCQVDSQVTMMFWYRQQPGQSLTLIATANQGSEATYESGFVIDKFPISRPNLTFSTLTVSNMSPEDSSIYLCSVSDSGGANVLTFGAGSRLTVL.

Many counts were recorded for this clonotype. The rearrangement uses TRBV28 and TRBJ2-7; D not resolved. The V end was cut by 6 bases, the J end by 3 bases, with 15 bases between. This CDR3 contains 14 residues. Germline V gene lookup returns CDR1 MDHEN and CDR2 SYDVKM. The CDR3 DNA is TGTGCCAGCAGCCACAGAGATATGAGCTACGAGCAGTACTTC. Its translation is CASSHRDMSYEQYF.

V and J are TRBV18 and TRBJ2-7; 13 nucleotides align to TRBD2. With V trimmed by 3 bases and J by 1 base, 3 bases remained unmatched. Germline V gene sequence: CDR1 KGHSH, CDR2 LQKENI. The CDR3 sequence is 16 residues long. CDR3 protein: CASSPMGLAGSYEQYF. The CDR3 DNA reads TGTGCCAGCTCACCGATGGGACTAGCGGGATCCTACGAGCAGTACTTC.

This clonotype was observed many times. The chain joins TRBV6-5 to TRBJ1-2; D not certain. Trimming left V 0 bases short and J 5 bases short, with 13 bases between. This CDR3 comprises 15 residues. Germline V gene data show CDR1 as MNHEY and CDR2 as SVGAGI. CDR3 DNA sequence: TGTGCCAGCAGTTACTCGTCGGGAATGGGGTATGGCTACACCTTC. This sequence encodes CASSYSSGMGYGYTF.

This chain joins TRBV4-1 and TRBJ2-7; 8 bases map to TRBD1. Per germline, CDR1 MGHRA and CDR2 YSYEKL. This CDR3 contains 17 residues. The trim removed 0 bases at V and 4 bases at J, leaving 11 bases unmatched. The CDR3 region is CASSQEKRTGILYEQYF. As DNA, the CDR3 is TGCGCCAGCAGCCAAGAGAAAAGGACAGGGATATTGTACGAGCAGTACTTC.

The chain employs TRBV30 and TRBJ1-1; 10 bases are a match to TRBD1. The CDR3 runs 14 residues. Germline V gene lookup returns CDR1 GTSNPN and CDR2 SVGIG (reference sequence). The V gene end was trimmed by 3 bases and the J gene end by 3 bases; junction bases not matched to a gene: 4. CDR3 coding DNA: TGTGCCTGGAGGGCCGGGACAGGGGACACTGAAGCTTTCTTT. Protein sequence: CAWRAGTGDTEAFF.

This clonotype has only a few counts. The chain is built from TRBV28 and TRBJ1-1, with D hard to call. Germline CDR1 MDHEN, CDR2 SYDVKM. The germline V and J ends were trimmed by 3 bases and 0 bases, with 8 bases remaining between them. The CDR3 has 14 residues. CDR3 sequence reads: CASSLEALNTEAFF. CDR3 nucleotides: TGTGCCAGCAGTTTGGAGGCTCTGAACACTGAAGCTTTCTTT.

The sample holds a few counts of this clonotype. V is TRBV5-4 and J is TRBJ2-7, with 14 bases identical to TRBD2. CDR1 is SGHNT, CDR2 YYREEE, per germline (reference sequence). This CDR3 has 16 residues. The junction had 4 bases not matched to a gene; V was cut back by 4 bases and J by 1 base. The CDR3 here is CASSPGLAGGSYEQYF. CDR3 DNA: TGTGCCAGCAGCCCCGGACTAGCGGGAGGTTCCTACGAGCAGTACTTC.

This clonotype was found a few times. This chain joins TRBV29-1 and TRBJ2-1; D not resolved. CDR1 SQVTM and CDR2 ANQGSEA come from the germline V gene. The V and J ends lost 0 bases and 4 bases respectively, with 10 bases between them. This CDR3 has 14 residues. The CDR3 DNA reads TGCAGCGTTGAAGATTCCCCCAGGTACAATGAGCAGTTCTTC. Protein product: CSVEDSPRYNEQFF.

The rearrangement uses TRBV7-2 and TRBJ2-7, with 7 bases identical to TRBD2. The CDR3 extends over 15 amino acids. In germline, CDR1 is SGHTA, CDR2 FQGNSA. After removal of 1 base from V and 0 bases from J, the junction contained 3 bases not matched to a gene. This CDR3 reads CASSLVLADSYEQYF. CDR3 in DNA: TGTGCCAGCAGCTTAGTTCTAGCGGACTCCTACGAGCAGTACTTC.

CDR3: CASSKNFGTPETQYF. For the CDR3, the DNA is TGTGCCAGTAGTAAGAACTTCGGGACTCCAGAGACCCAGTACTTC. This chain joins TRBV19 and TRBJ2-5; D may be TRBD2 (6 bases). Per germline, CDR1 LNHDA and CDR2 SQIVND (reference sequence). CDR3 length: 15 residues. V lost 4 bases to trimming and J lost 4 bases, with 16 bases between them.

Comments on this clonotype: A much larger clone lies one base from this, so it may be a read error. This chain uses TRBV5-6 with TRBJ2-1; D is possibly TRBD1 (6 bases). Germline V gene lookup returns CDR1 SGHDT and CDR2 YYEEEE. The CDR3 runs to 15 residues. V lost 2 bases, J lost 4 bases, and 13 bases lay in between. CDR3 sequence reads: CASSFGGRSYNEQFF. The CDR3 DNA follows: TGTGCCAGCAGCTTTGGGGGCAGAAGTTACAATGAGCAGTTCTTC.

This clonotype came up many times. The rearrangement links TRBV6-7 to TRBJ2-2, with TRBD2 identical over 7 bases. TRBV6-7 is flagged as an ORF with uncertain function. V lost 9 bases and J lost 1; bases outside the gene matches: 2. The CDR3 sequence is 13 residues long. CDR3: CARLAVNTGELFF. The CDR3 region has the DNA TGTGCCAGGCTAGCGGTGAACACCGGGGAGCTGTTTTTT.

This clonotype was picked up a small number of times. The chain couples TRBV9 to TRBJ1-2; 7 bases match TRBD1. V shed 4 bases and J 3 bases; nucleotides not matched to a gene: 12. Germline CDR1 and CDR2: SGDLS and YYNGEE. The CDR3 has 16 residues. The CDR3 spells CASSSHPGGGDYGYTF. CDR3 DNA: TGTGCCAGCAGCTCACACCCTGGAGGGGGCGACTATGGCTACACCTTC.

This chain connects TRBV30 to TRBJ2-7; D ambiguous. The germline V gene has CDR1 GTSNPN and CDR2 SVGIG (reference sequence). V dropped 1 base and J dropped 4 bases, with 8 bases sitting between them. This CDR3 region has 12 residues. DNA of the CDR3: TGTGCCTGGAGTGCTGGAAGTTACGAGCAGTACTTC. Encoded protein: CAWSAGSYEQYF.